This TCR beta chain was sequenced for a study of blood T cell repertoires in COVID-19. Profiled with immunoSEQ multiplex PCR; TCRdb holds only in-frame clones, not every one. The sample carries 52,000 or so clones, roughly 76% recorded once. CDR1 is MDHEN and CDR2 is SYDVKM in the germline V gene. The CDR3 sequence is 15 residues long. The V and J ends lost 6 bases and 3 bases, in that order; junction bases with no gene match: 8. This clone has more than one count but fewer than ten. Sample: peripheral blood. The TCR was taken from a man aged 45-65 years with active or convalescent COVID-19. The chain couples TRBV28 to TRBJ1-3, with TRBD1 identical over 7 bases. The CDR3 DNA reads as TGTGCCAGCAGCCTGACAGGGAACCGTGGAAACACCATATATTTT. Amino acid sequence: CASSLTGNRGNTIYF.